The 11 T cell receptor beta chains presented below share a single source sample, sequenced in a study of Ad26.COV2.S vaccination and SARS-CoV-2 variants (TCRdb year 2021). The treatment or condition tag for this specimen amounts to: roughly 18 received Ad26.COV2.S at low or high dose, single or two shots; a few received placebo; per-sample allocation not given. Repertoires of vaccine and placebo recipients were sequenced from samples collected on day 63 after the first injection. Libraries were prepared through the immunoSEQ multiplex PCR assay. TCRdb took over this immuneACCESS table, retaining in-frame rearrangements with V and J assigned. Such tables are incomplete; in checked studies, under half of the missing clones stem from an unresolved V gene, and the remainder is unexplained. The table for this sample lists 300,000 to 500,000 clones; approximately 86% of them were counted only once. The biggest ten clones account for more than 3% of the sample.

The sample in question was peripheral blood, obtained in a trial of Ad26.COV2.S vaccine versus placebo. The source of these receptors is a person aged 18-65 years who received the Ad26.COV2.S COVID-19 vaccine or a placebo.

The V and J genes are TRBV6-5 and TRBJ1-2, with TRBD1 matching 9 bases. This CDR3 contains 13 residues. J was trimmed by 4 bases and V by 5 bases; bases with no gene match: 2. Germline V gives CDR1 MNHEY, CDR2 SVGAGI. The CDR3, as DNA: TGTGCCAGCAGTAAGGGACAGGGCTATGGCTACACCTTC. Encoded protein: CASSKGQGYGYTF.

J is TRBJ1-5 and V is TRBV19; no clear D. The V end lost 1 base, the J end lost 9 bases, and 13 bases lay between the germline ends. Germline V gene data show CDR1 as LNHDA and CDR2 as SQIVND (reference sequence). This CDR3 contains 14 residues. In nucleotides, the CDR3 is TGTGCCAGTAGTATAGCGGCTGCCCTTCGGCCCCAGCATTTT. Protein: CASSIAAALRPQHF. The entire variable domain, with the rest obtained from reference TRBV19 and TRBJ1-5, is as follows: DGGITQSPKYLFRKEGQNVTLSCEQNLNHDAMYWYRQDPGQGLRLIYYSQIVNDFQKGDIAEGYSVSREKKESFPLTVTSAQKNPTAFYLCASSIAAALRPQHFGDGTRLSIL.

The chain links TRBV27 to TRBJ2-1; a weak D match, TRBD1 (5 bases). Germline CDR1 reads MNHEY; CDR2 reads SMNVEV (reference sequence). V gave up 5 bases and J gave up 4 bases, with 9 bases separating them. This CDR3 is built from 13 residues. The CDR3 DNA sequence: TGTGCCAGCAGTAACGCAGGGTACAATGAGCAGTTCTTC. Translated, it gives CASSNAGYNEQFF.

The J gene is TRBJ2-7, the V gene TRBV3-1 (or the pseudogene TRBV3-2), with 9 bases matching TRBD1. The CDR3 is 16 amino acids. Unmatched junction bases numbered 8, after V lost 3 bases and J lost 2 bases. Germline CDR1 and CDR2: LGHDT and YNNKEL (reference sequence). CDR3 in DNA: TGTGCCAGCAGCCACAGAGCGGGACAGGGACCCTACGAGCAGTACTTC. It is translated as CASSHRAGQGPYEQYF.

The chain has TRBV7-9 and TRBJ2-7; no clear D gene. This CDR3 is built from 15 residues. The germline CDR1 and CDR2 sequences are SEHNR and FQNEAQ (reference sequence). Trimming pared 0 bases from V and 2 bases from J, leaving 11 bases between. The CDR3, as DNA: TGTGCCAGCAGCTTAGCATCCATCACGCCCTACGAGCAGTACTTC. The encoded protein is CASSLASITPYEQYF.

The chain carries TRBV6-5 and TRBJ2-7, with TRBD1 as a possible D gene (6 bases). This CDR3 is built from 13 residues. V was shortened by 8 bases and J by 2 bases, with 13 bases between the two germline ends. CDR1 and CDR2 from the germline V gene are MNHEY and SVGAGI. Here the CDR3 reads CASGRWGPYEQYF. Here the CDR3 DNA reads TGTGCCAGCGGCAGGTGGGGGCCCTACGAGCAGTACTTC.

The chain combines TRBV19 with TRBJ2-5; D uncertain. V gave up 6 bases and J gave up 2 bases, with 10 bases separating them. The CDR3 consists of 13 residues. Germline lookup yields CDR1 LNHDA and CDR2 SQIVND (reference sequence). CDR3: CASSERIQETQYF. The CDR3 DNA reads TGTGCCAGTAGCGAACGGATACAAGAGACCCAGTACTTC.

The chain recombines TRBV23-1 with TRBJ2-5, with D uncertain. TRBV23-1 is an ORF; its function is uncertain. The CDR3 has 14 residues. The V end lost 1 base, the J end lost 7 bases, and 13 bases lay between the germline ends. The DNA for the CDR3 is TGCGCCAGCAGTCAATGGGGAAGGACGGGGACCCAGTACTTC. It codes for CASSQWGRTGTQYF.

The chain joins TRBV5-3 to TRBJ2-3; D is ambiguous. TRBV5-3 is sorted into the ORF group, with uncertain function. The V gene lost 0 bases and the J gene lost 4 bases, with 6 bases spanning the gap. CDR3 length: 13 amino acids. CDR3 region: CARSLDEADTQYF. The DNA of the CDR3 is TGTGCCAGAAGCTTGGATGAAGCAGATACGCAGTATTTT.

This chain links TRBV2 with TRBJ2-1; 8 bases match TRBD2. The CDR3 runs 16 residues. Germline V gives CDR1 SNHLY, CDR2 FYNNEI. Trimming took 8 bases from V and 4 from J; bases not matched to a gene: 13. The DNA of the CDR3 is TGTGCCAGCGGCTTATTTCTCGGGGGGGAATACAATGAGCAGTTCTTC. It encodes CASGLFLGGEYNEQFF.

This clone was seen more than once but under ten times. The V gene is TRBV10-2, the J gene TRBJ2-7, with TRBD1 matching over 10 bases. V shed 6 bases and J 9 bases; nucleotides not matched to a gene: 11. This CDR3 is built from 14 residues. Per germline, CDR1 WSHSY and CDR2 SAAADI. Written as DNA, the CDR3 is TGCGCCAGCAGCCCGACAGGGGGCGAATTTCGGCAGTACTTC. This gives the protein CASSPTGGEFRQYF.